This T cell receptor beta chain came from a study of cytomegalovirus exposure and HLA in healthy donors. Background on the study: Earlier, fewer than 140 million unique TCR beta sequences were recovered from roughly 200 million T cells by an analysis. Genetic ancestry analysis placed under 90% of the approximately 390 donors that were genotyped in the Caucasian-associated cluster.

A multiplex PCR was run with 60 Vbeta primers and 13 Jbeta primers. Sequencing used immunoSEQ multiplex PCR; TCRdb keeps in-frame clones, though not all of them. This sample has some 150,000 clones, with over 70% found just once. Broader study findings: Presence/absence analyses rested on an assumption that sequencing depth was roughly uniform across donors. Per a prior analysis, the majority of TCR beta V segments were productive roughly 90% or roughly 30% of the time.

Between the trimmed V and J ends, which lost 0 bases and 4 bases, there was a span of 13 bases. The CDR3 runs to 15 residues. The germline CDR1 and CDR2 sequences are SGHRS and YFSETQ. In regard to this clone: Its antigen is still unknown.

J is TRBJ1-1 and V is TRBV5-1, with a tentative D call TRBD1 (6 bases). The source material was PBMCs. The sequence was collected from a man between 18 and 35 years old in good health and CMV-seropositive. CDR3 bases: TGCGCCAGCAGCTTGGATCAGGGGATGGGCACTGAAGCTTTCTTT. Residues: CASSLDQGMGTEAFF.